This note documents a single TCR beta chain sequence. Its antigen is still unknown. The table came from immunoSEQ multiplex PCR; TCRdb's copy has only in-frame clones and leaves some out. The data show about 7,000 clones, roughly 27% seen once. The data were obtained in a study of sequential checkpoint blockade in melanoma. Study conclusions and caveats: Tumor T-cell fraction and clonality correlated with PD-L1 and CD8+ counts.

This CDR3 region has 14 residues. Germline-derived CDR1 and CDR2 are SGHNT and YENEEA. The ends were cut back, 0 bases at V and 8 bases at J, with 11 bases in the middle. As for treatment: randomized to nivolumab then ipilimumab (arm A) or the reverse (arm B). The sample consisted of tumor tissue (inferred from file names), taken from a patient given nivolumab and ipilimumab in sequence. This sequence joins TRBV11-3 and TRBJ2-1; D ambiguous. The sequence was obtained from a human donor with melanoma. The DNA of the CDR3 is TGTGCCAGCAGCTTAGATGCCCTCAGTTATGAGCAGTTCTTC. Translated, it gives CASSLDALSYEQFF.